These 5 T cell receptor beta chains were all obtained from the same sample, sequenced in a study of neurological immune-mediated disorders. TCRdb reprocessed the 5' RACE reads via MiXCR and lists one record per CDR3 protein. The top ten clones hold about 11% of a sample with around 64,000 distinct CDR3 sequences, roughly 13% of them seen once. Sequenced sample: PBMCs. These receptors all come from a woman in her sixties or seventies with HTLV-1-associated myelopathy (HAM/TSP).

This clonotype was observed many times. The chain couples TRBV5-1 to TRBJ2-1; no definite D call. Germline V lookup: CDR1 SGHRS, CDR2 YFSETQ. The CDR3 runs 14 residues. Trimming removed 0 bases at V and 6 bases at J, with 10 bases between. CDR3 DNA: TGCGCCAGCAGCTTGGAGGTAGCAGGCAATGAGCAGTTCTTC. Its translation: CASSLEVAGNEQFF. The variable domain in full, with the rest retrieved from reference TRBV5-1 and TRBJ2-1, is KAGVTQTPRYLIKTRGQQVTLSCSPISGHRSVSWYQQTPGQGLQFLFEYFSETQRNKGNFPGRFSGRQFSNSRSEMNVSTLELGDSALYLCASSLEVAGNEQFFGPGTRLTVL.

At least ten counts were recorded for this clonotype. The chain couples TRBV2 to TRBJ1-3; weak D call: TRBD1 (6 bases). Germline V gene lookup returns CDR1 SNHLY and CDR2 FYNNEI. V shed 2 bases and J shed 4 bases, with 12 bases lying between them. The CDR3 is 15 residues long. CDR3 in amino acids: CASSEPGAGGNTIYF. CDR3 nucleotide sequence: TGTGCCAGCAGTGAACCAGGGGCGGGAGGAAACACCATATATTTT.

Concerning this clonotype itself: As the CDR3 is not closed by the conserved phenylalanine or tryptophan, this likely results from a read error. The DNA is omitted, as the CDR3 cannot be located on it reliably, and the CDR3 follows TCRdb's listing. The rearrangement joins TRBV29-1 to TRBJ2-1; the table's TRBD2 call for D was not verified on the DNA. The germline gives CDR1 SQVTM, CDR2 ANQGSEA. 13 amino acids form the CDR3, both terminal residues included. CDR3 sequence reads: CSAFSGEVNEQLL.

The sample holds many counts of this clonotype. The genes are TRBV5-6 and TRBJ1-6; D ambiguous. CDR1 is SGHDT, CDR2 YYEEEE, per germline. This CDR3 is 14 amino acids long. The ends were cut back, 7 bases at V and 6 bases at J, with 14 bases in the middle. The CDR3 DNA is TGTGCCAGCTCCAGTGGCACCCCTAATTCACCCCTCCACTTT. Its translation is CASSSGTPNSPLHF.

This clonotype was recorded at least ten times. The CDR3 spells CASSPTAYEQYF. The CDR3 DNA sequence: TGTGCCAGCTCACCAACAGCTTACGAGCAGTACTTC. V usage is TRBV18 and J usage is TRBJ2-7, with D unclear. The V end lost 2 bases, the J end lost 4 bases, and 6 bases lay between the germline ends. The CDR3 extends over 12 amino acids. The germline gives CDR1 KGHSH, CDR2 LQKENI.